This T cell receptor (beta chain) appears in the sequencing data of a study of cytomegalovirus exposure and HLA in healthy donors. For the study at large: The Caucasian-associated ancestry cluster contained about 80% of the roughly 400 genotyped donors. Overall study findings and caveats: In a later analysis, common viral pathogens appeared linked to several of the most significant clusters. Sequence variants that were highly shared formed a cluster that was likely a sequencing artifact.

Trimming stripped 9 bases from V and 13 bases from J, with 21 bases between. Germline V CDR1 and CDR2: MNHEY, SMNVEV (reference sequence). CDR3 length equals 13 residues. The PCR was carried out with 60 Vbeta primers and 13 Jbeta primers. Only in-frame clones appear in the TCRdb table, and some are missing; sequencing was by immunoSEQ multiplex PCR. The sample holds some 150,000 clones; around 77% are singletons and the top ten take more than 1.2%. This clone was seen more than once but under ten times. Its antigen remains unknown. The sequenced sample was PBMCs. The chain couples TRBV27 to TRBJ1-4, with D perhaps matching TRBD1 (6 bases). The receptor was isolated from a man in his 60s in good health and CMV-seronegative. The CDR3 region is CASAWGHRGGLFF. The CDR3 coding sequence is TGTGCCAGTGCGTGGGGTCATAGGGGGGGACTGTTTTTT.